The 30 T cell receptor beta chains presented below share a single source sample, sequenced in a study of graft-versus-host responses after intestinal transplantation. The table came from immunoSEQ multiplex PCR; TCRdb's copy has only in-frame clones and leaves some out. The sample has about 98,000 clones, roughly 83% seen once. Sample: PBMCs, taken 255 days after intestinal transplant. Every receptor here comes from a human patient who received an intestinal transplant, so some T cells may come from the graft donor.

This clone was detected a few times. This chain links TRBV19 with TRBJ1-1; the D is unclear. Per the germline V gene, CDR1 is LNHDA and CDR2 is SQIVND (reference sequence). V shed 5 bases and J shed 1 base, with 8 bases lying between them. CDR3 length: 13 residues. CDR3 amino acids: CASSAKRNTEAFF. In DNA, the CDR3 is TGTGCCAGTAGTGCCAAACGGAACACTGAAGCTTTCTTT.

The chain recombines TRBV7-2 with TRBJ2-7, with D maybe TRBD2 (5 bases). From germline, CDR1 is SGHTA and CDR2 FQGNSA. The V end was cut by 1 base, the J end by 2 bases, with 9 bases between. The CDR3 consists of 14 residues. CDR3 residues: CASSLVRGPYEQYF. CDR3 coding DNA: TGTGCCAGCAGCTTAGTTAGAGGGCCCTACGAGCAGTACTTC. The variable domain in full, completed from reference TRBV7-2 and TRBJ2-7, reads GAGVSQSPSNKVTEKGKDVELRCDPISGHTALYWYRQSLGQGLEFLIYFQGNSAPDKSGLPSDRFSAERTGGSVSTLTIQRTQQEDSAVYLCASSLVRGPYEQYFGPGTRLTVT.

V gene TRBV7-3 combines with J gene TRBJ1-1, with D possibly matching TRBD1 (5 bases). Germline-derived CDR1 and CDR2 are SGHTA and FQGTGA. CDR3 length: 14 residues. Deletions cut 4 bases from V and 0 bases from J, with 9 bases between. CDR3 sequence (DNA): TGTGCCAGCAGCTCGGAGGGGATGAACACTGAAGCTTTCTTT. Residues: CASSSEGMNTEAFF.

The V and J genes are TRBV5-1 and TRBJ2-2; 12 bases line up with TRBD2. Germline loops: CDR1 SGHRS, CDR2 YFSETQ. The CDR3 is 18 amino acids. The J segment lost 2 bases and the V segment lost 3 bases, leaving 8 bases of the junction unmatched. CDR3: CASSYGTSGFENTGELFF. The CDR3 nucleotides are TGCGCCAGCAGCTACGGGACTAGCGGGTTCGAAAACACCGGGGAGCTGTTTTTT. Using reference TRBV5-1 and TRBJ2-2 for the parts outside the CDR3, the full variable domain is KAGVTQTPRYLIKTRGQQVTLSCSPISGHRSVSWYQQTPGQGLQFLFEYFSETQRNKGNFPGRFSGRQFSNSRSEMNVSTLELGDSALYLCASSYGTSGFENTGELFFGEGSRLTVL.

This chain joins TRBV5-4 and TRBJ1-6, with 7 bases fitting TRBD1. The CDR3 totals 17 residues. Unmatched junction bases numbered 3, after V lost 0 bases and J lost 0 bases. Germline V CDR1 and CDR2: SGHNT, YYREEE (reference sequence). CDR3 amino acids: CASSLGDRVSYNSPLHF. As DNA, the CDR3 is TGTGCCAGCAGCTTGGGAGACAGGGTCTCCTATAATTCACCCCTCCACTTT.

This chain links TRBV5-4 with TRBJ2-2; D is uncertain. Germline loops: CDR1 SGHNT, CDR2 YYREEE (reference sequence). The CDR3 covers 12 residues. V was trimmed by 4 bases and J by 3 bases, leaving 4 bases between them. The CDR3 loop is CASSRDTGELFF. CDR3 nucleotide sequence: TGTGCCAGCAGCAGAGACACCGGGGAGCTGTTTTTT.

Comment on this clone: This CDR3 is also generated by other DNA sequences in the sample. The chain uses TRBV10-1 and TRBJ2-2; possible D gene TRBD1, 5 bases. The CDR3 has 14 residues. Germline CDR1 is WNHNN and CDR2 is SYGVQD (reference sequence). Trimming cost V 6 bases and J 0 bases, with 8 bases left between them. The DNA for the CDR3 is TGCGCCAGCAGCGACAGTCCGAACACCGGGGAGCTGTTTTTT. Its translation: CASSDSPNTGELFF.

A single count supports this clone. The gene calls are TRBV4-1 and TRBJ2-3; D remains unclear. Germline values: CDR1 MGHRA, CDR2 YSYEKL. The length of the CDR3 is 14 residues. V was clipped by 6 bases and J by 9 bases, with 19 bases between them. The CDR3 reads CASSFTSGRWTQYF. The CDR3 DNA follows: TGCGCCAGCAGTTTCACCTCGGGTCGTTGGACGCAGTATTTT.

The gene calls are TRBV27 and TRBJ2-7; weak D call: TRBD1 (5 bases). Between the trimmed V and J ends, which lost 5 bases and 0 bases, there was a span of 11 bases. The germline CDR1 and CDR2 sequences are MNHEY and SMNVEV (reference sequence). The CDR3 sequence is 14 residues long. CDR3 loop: CASSGQRGSYEQYF. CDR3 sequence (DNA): TGTGCCAGCAGTGGACAAAGGGGCTCCTACGAGCAGTACTTC.

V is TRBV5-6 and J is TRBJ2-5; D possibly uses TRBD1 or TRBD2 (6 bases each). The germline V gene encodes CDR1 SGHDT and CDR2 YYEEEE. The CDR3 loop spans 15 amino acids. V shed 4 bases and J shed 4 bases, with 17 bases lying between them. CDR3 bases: TGTGCCAGCAGCATGGGTGAGGGGGGAGTAGAGACCCAGTACTTC. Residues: CASSMGEGGVETQYF.

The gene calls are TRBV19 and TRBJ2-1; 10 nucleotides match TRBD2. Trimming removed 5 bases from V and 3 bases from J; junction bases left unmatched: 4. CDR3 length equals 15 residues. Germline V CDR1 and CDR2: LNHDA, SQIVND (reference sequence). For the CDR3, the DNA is TGTGCCAGTAGTTTGTCTAGCGGGAGCTACAATGAGCAGTTCTTC. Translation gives CASSLSSGSYNEQFF.

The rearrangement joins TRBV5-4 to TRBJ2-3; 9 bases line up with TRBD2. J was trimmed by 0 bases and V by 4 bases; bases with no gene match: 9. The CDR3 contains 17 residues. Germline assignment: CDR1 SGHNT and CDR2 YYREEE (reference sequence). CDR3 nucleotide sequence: TGTGCCAGCAGCACAAGCGGGGGGACTATTAGCACAGATACGCAGTATTTT. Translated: CASSTSGGTISTDTQYF.

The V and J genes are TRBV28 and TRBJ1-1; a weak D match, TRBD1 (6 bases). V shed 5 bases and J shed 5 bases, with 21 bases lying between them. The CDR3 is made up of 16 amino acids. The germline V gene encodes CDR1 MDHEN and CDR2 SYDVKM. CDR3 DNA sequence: TGTGCCAGCAGTACCAGGGGCCGCGCGTGGGGAACTGAAGCTTTCTTT. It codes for CASSTRGRAWGTEAFF.

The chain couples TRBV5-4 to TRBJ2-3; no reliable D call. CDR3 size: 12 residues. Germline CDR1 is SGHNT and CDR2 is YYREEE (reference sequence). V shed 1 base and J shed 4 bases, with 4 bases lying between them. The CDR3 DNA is TGTGCCAGCAGCTTGCTCCCAGATACGCAGTATTTT. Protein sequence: CASSLLPDTQYF. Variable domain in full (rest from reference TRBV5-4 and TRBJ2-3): ETGVTQSPTHLIKTRGQQVTLRCSSQSGHNTVSWYQQALGQGPQFIFQYYREEENGRGNFPPRFSGLQFPNYSSELNVNALELDDSALYLCASSLLPDTQYFGPGTRLTVL.

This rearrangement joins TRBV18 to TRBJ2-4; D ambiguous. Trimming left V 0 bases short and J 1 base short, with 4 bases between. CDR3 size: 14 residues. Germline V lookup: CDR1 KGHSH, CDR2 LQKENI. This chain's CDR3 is CASSPPLAKNIQYF. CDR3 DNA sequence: TGTGCCAGCTCACCACCCCTCGCCAAAAACATTCAGTACTTC.

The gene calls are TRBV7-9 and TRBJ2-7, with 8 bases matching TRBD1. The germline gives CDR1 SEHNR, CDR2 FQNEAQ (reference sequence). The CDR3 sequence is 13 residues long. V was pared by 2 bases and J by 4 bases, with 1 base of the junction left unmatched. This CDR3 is CASSLQGAYEQYF. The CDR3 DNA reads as TGTGCCAGCAGCTTACAGGGGGCTTACGAGCAGTACTTC. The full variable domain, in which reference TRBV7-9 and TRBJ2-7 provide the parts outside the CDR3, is DTGVSQNPRHKITKRGQNVTFRCDPISEHNRLYWYRQTLGQGPEFLTYFQNEAQLEKSRLLSDRFSAERPKGSFSTLEIQRTEQGDSAMYLCASSLQGAYEQYFGPGTRLTVT.

CDR3 in DNA: TGCGCCAGCAGCTTTTCTAGCTTCTCAGATACGCAGTATTTT. It specifies CASSFSSFSDTQYF. The V and J genes are TRBV5-1 and TRBJ2-3, with D possibly being TRBD2 (5 bases). This CDR3 region has 14 residues. Germline V gives CDR1 SGHRS, CDR2 YFSETQ. Trimming took 2 bases from V and 4 from J, leaving 11 bases between them.

CDR3: CAGGAGRNTEAFF. In nucleotides, the CDR3 is TGTGCCGGTGGGGCGGGACGGAACACTGAAGCTTTCTTT. The chain combines TRBV6-1 with TRBJ1-1; D possibly corresponds to TRBD1 (5 bases). The germline V and J ends were trimmed by 11 bases and 1 base, with 14 bases remaining between them. Per the germline V gene, CDR1 is MNHNS and CDR2 is SASEGT. The CDR3 has 13 residues.

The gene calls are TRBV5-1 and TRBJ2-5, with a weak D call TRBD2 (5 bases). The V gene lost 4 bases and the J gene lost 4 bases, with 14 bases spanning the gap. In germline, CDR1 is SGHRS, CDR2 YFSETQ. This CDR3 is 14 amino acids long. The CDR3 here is CASSPEALGETQYF. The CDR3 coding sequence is TGCGCCAGCAGCCCGGAGGCGCTAGGAGAGACCCAGTACTTC. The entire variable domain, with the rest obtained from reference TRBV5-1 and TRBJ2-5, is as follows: KAGVTQTPRYLIKTRGQQVTLSCSPISGHRSVSWYQQTPGQGLQFLFEYFSETQRNKGNFPGRFSGRQFSNSRSEMNVSTLELGDSALYLCASSPEALGETQYFGPGTRLLVL.

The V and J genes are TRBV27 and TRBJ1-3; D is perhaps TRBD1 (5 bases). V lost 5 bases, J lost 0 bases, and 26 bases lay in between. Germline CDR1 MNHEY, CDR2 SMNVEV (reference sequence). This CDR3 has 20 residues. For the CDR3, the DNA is TGTGCCAGCAGTACGCCGTCCGGGACCCTCCATCTGTTCTCTGGAAACACCATATATTTT. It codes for CASSTPSGTLHLFSGNTIYF.

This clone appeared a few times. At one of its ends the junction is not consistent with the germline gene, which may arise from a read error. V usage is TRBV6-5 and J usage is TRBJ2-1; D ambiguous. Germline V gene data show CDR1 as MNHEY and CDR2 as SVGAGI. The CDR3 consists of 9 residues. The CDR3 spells CASSYEQFF. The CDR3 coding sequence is TGTGCCAGCAGTTATGAACAGTTCTTC.

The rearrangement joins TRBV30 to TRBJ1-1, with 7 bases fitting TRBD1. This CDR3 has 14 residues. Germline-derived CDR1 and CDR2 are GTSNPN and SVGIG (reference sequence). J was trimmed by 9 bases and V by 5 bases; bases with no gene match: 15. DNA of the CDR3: TGTGCCTGGGGTCCAGGGGGGACACTGACTCAAGCTTTCTTT. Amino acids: CAWGPGGTLTQAFF. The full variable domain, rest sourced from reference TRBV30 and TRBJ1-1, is SQTIHQWPATLVQPVGSPLSLECTVEGTSNPNLYWYRQAAGRGLQLLFYSVGIGQISSEVPQNLSASRPQDRQFILSSKKLLLSDSGFYLCAWGPGGTLTQAFFGQGTRLTVV.

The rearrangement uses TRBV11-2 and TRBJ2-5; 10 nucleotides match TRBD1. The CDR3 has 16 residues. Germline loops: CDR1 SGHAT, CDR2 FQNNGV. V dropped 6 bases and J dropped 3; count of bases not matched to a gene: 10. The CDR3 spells CASSYFTGTGEETQYF. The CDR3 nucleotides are TGTGCCAGCAGTTATTTCACCGGGACAGGGGAAGAGACCCAGTACTTC.

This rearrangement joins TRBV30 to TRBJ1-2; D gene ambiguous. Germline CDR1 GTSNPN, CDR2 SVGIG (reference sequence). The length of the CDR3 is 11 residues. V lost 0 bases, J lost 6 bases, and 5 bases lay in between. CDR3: CAWSVRDGYTF. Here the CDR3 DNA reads TGTGCCTGGAGTGTACGGGATGGCTACACCTTC.

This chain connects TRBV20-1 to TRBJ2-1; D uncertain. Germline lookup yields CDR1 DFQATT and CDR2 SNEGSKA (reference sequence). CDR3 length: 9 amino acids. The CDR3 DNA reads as TGCACCCCTTTGGATGAGCAGTTCTTC. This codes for CTPLDEQFF.

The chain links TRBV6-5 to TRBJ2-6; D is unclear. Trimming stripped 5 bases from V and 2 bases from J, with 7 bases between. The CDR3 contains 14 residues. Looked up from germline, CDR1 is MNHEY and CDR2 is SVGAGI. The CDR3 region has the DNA TGTGCCAGCAGTGACGGTCCTGGGGCCAACGTCCTGACTTTC. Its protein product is CASSDGPGANVLTF.

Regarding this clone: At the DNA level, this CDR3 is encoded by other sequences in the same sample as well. DNA of the CDR3: TGTGCCAGCAGTTTATCGAGGGGTTACGAGCAGTACTTC. Translated: CASSLSRGYEQYF. The gene calls are TRBV27 and TRBJ2-7, with D perhaps being TRBD1 or TRBD2 (5 bases each). The CDR3 totals 13 residues. V lost 0 bases and J lost 4, with 7 bases in between. Germline CDR1 MNHEY, CDR2 SMNVEV (reference sequence).

CDR3 DNA: TGTGCCAGCAGCTTGGACAGTAACTATGGCTACACCTTC. Its protein product is CASSLDSNYGYTF. The J gene is TRBJ1-2, the V gene TRBV7-3; the D gene is possibly TRBD1 (6 bases). CDR3 length: 13 residues. Per germline, CDR1 SGHTA and CDR2 FQGTGA. Trimming took 3 bases from V and 1 from J, leaving 6 bases between them.

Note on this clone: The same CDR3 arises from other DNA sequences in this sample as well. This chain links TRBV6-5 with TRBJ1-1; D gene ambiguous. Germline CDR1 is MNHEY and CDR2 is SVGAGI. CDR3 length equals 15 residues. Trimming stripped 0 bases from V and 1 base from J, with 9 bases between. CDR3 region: CASSYSSDSNTEAFF. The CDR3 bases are TGTGCCAGCAGTTACTCTTCAGATTCGAACACTGAAGCTTTCTTT.

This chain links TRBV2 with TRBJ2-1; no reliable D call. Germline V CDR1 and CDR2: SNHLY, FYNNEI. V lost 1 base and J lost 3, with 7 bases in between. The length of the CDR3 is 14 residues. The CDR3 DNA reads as TGTGCCAGCAGTGAAGAACTGAACTACAATGAGCAGTTCTTC. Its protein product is CASSEELNYNEQFF. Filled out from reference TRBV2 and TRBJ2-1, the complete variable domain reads EPEVTQTPSHQVTQMGQEVILRCVPISNHLYFYWYRQILGQKVEFLVSFYNNEISEKSEIFDDQFSVERPDGSNFTLKIRSTKLEDSAMYFCASSEELNYNEQFFGPGTRLTVL.